A single sample is the source of the 26 T cell receptor beta chains below, sequenced in a study of cytomegalovirus exposure and HLA in healthy donors. 60 Vbeta and 13 Jbeta primers were used in PCR. The repertoire was sequenced with immunoSEQ multiplex PCR; TCRdb's copy has only in-frame clones and lacks some. Seen here are 100,000 or so clones, about 81% observed once, and the top ten hold 1% to 1.5%. Sequencing input: PBMCs. These TCRs come from a man aged 25 to 40 in good health and CMV-seronegative.

The chain joins TRBV5-4 to TRBJ2-3; possible D gene TRBD2, 6 bases. The CDR3 is 12 residues long. Germline CDR1 SGHNT, CDR2 YYREEE (reference sequence). The V end was cut by 4 bases, the J end by 5 bases, with 8 bases between. CDR3 sequence: CASSPGGDTQYF. As DNA, the CDR3 is TGTGCCAGCAGCCCCGGGGGAGATACGCAGTATTTT.

The chain recombines TRBV5-6 with TRBJ1-1, with unresolved D. Germline-derived CDR1 and CDR2 are SGHDT and YYEEEE. Trimming took off 1 base at V and 5 bases at J, with 12 bases between the two ends. This CDR3 comprises 14 residues. The CDR3 is CASSLLTGRTEAFF. Written as DNA, the CDR3 is TGTGCCAGCAGCTTGTTAACGGGTAGGACTGAAGCTTTCTTT.

This rearrangement joins TRBV11-2 to TRBJ1-3; 8 bases line up with TRBD1. CDR1 SGHAT and CDR2 FQNNGV come from the germline V gene. The CDR3 is 16 residues long. Germline trimming cut 1 base from V and 2 bases from J; bases unmatched to any gene: 4. The CDR3 here is CASSLGQGNAGNTIYF. For the CDR3, the DNA is TGTGCCAGCAGCTTAGGACAGGGGAATGCTGGAAACACCATATATTTT.

The chain couples TRBV2 to TRBJ1-1; D is uncertain. V dropped 7 bases and J dropped 7 bases, with 13 bases sitting between them. Looked up from germline, CDR1 is SNHLY and CDR2 is FYNNEI. This CDR3 is built from 12 residues. The CDR3 reads CASNIRGFEAFF. CDR3 nucleotides: TGTGCCAGCAACATCAGAGGTTTTGAAGCTTTCTTT.

The V and J genes are TRBV7-8 and TRBJ2-5; 11 positions match TRBD1. Germline V gene sequence: CDR1 SGHVS, CDR2 FQNEAQ. The CDR3 is 14 residues long. The trim removed 3 bases at V and 11 bases at J, leaving 8 bases unmatched. CDR3 sequence (DNA): TGTGCCAGCAGCTTCGGACAGGGGGCGGGGGAGCAGTACTTC. Protein sequence: CASSFGQGAGEQYF.

Note on this clone: Within the sample, other DNA sequences also encode this same CDR3. Here the CDR3 reads CASRGGETQYF. DNA of the CDR3: TGTGCCAGCAGGGGCGGGGAGACCCAGTACTTC. V gene TRBV5-4 combines with J gene TRBJ2-5; tentative D call: TRBD2 (5 bases). Germline V gene sequence: CDR1 SGHNT, CDR2 YYREEE (reference sequence). CDR3 length: 11 amino acids. V was clipped by 5 bases and J by 5 bases, with 7 bases between them.

V usage is TRBV7-2 and J usage is TRBJ2-3; 8 bases fit TRBD1. This CDR3 has 14 amino acids. Germline CDR1 and CDR2: SGHTA and FQGNSA. The V gene end was trimmed by 5 bases and the J gene end by 6 bases; junction bases not matched to a gene: 7. As DNA, the CDR3 is TGTGCCAGCAGCCTTCGGACAGGGCGGGATACGCAGTATTTT. It codes for CASSLRTGRDTQYF.

V and J are TRBV28 and TRBJ2-7; 10 bases fit TRBD2. V lost 8 bases, J lost 7 bases, and 11 bases stayed unmatched. The CDR3 is 14 residues long. The germline gives CDR1 MDHEN, CDR2 SYDVKM. CDR3 DNA sequence: TGTGCCAGCCCTCCGGCTAGCGGGAGTTATGAGCAGTACTTC. Encoded protein: CASPPASGSYEQYF.

The rearrangement uses TRBV2 and TRBJ1-2; D gene ambiguous. V lost 4 bases and J 6 bases, leaving 9 bases between the germline ends. Germline values: CDR1 SNHLY, CDR2 FYNNEI. This CDR3 region has 12 residues. The CDR3 DNA reads as TGTGCCAGCAGTGTTAACGGGAATGGCTACACCTTC. This translates into CASSVNGNGYTF.

The chain is built from TRBV9 and TRBJ2-5; D is possibly TRBD2 (6 bases). The V and J ends lost 0 bases and 3 bases respectively, with 21 bases between them. The CDR3 spans 18 residues. Germline CDR1 reads SGDLS; CDR2 reads YYNGEE. The CDR3 reads CASSVGVGAGGSKETQYF. In DNA, the CDR3 is TGTGCCAGCAGCGTAGGTGTTGGAGCGGGTGGTTCAAAAGAGACCCAGTACTTC.

This chain links TRBV5-6 with TRBJ2-3; D is unresolved. With 4 bases removed from V and 9 bases from J, the gap between germline ends came to 18 bases. The germline V gene encodes CDR1 SGHDT and CDR2 YYEEEE. The CDR3 totals 14 residues. The CDR3 nucleotides read TGTGCCAGCAGCGCCCTGATTTCGAGCCCAACGCAGTATTTT. This sequence encodes CASSALISSPTQYF.

This clone has a single count. The chain employs TRBV5-5 and TRBJ1-1; a possible D gene is TRBD1 (5 bases). This CDR3 has 15 amino acids. Germline V gene lookup returns CDR1 SGHKS and CDR2 YYEKEE (reference sequence). Trimming took off 0 bases at V and 9 bases at J, with 18 bases between the two ends. CDR3: CASSLGGVRRGKAFF. The CDR3 nucleotides read TGTGCCAGCAGCTTGGGCGGGGTCCGTCGGGGGAAAGCTTTCTTT.

This clone appeared a single time. The V call is TRBV7-9, the J call TRBJ1-6; D is perhaps TRBD1 (5 bases). Germline V CDR1 and CDR2: SEHNR, FQNEAQ (reference sequence). The CDR3 length is 16 residues. Trimming took off 5 bases at V and 1 base at J, with 12 bases between the two ends. The CDR3 nucleotides are TGTGCCAGCAGCACGAGCAGGGTGTCCTATAATTCACCCCTCCACTTT. Encoded protein: CASSTSRVSYNSPLHF.

This rearrangement joins TRBV27 to TRBJ2-7; possible D gene TRBD1, 5 bases. Per germline, CDR1 MNHEY and CDR2 SMNVEV (reference sequence). There are 14 residues in the CDR3. Trimming pared 0 bases from V and 4 bases from J, leaving 10 bases between. The CDR3 reads CASSLSTGFYEQYF. The CDR3 DNA sequence: TGTGCCAGCAGTTTATCCACAGGATTTTACGAGCAGTACTTC.

This clone has only one observation. The chain employs TRBV27 and TRBJ1-1; tentatively, D is TRBD1 (5 bases). Germline CDR1 and CDR2: MNHEY and SMNVEV (reference sequence). Trimming stripped 4 bases from V and 0 bases from J, with 12 bases between. The CDR3 contains 15 residues. CDR3 bases: TGTGCCAGCAGTTCTTTAAGGGGCCTGAACACTGAAGCTTTCTTT. Translating it yields CASSSLRGLNTEAFF.

J is TRBJ2-1 and V is TRBV6-4; TRBD2 matches at 9 bases. The junction had 10 bases not matched to a gene; V was cut back by 8 bases and J by 5 bases. The CDR3 runs to 15 residues. Germline V lookup: CDR1 MRHNA, CDR2 SNTAGT. Here the CDR3 reads CASPVMAGGNNEQFF. DNA for the CDR3: TGTGCCAGCCCGGTGATGGCGGGAGGGAACAATGAGCAGTTCTTC.

The J gene is TRBJ2-5, the V gene TRBV4-3; 15 bases are shared with TRBD2. Germline loops: CDR1 LGHNA, CDR2 YSLEER. This CDR3 is 19 amino acids long. Losses at the gene ends were 1 base for V and 5 bases for J; bases not matched to a gene: 11. The DNA for the CDR3 is TGCGCCAGCAGCCAAGGGACTAGCGGGGGGGAAATAGGTCGGGAGACCCAGTACTTC. Protein sequence: CASSQGTSGGEIGRETQYF.

The chain joins TRBV5-8 to TRBJ2-3; 12 bases agree with TRBD2. V shed 0 bases, J shed 4 bases, and the junction held 3 bases outside the gene matches. Per the germline V gene, CDR1 is SGHTS and CDR2 is YDEGEE. This CDR3 is built from 16 residues. CDR3 coding DNA: TGTGCCAGCAGCTTGGACCCTAGCGGGAGGGCAGATACGCAGTATTTT. Its protein product is CASSLDPSGRADTQYF.

V usage is TRBV28 and J usage is TRBJ2-7; TRBD2 matches 12 bases. Germline values: CDR1 MDHEN, CDR2 SYDVKM. V dropped 5 bases and J dropped 5; count of bases not matched to a gene: 10. The CDR3 covers 16 residues. The CDR3 bases are TGTGCCAGCAGTCCTCGGAGACTAGCGGGAGTCAACGAGCAGTACTTC. This encodes CASSPRRLAGVNEQYF.

The V gene is TRBV7-2, the J gene TRBJ1-2; 10 positions agree with TRBD1. Germline lookup yields CDR1 SGHTA and CDR2 FQGNSA. The CDR3 runs 13 residues. Unmatched junction bases numbered 5, after V lost 5 bases and J lost 8 bases. This CDR3 reads CASSGTGVSGYTF. The DNA for the CDR3 is TGTGCCAGCAGCGGGACAGGGGTTAGCGGCTACACCTTC.

This clone is a singleton in its sample. The rearrangement joins TRBV19 to TRBJ1-5; 8 positions agree with TRBD1. Trimming at V came to 8 bases and at J to 6 bases, leaving 9 bases not matched to a gene. The CDR3 is made up of 14 amino acids. Germline CDR1 and CDR2: LNHDA and SQIVND (reference sequence). In DNA, the CDR3 is TGTGCCAGTCGGGGCAGGGGGCAAGGTCAGCCCCAGCATTTT. Encoded protein: CASRGRGQGQPQHF. Full variable domain (remainder filled in from reference TRBV19 and TRBJ1-5): DGGITQSPKYLFRKEGQNVTLSCEQNLNHDAMYWYRQDPGQGLRLIYYSQIVNDFQKGDIAEGYSVSREKKESFPLTVTSAQKNPTAFYLCASRGRGQGQPQHFGDGTRLSIL.

This chain connects TRBV19 to TRBJ2-7, with 11 bases lining up with TRBD2. Losses at the gene ends were 5 bases for V and 3 bases for J; bases not matched to a gene: 6. The CDR3 spans 15 residues. CDR1 is LNHDA, CDR2 SQIVND, per germline (reference sequence). The CDR3 is CASSATSGEVYEQYF. DNA for the CDR3: TGTGCCAGTAGTGCGACTAGCGGGGAGGTCTACGAGCAGTACTTC.

The V and J genes are TRBV21-1 and TRBJ2-2; TRBD1 is taken as the D call from the table, unchecked against the DNA. TRBV21-1 is a known pseudogene. The length of the CDR3 is 17 residues. The CDR3 coding sequence is TGTGCCAGAGCCGGGACAGTTCCCAGGCGCGGCACCGGGGAGCTGTTTTTT. It is translated as CARAGTVPRRGTGELFF.

The rearrangement uses TRBV29-1 and TRBJ1-2; no definite D call. Looked up from germline, CDR1 is SQVTM and CDR2 is ANQGSEA. The CDR3 is made up of 14 amino acids. V was trimmed by 0 bases and J by 7 bases, leaving 15 bases between them. CDR3 nucleotides: TGCAGCGTTGAAGACCGGGAAATAGGGAGTGGCTACACCTTC. It yields the protein CSVEDREIGSGYTF.

The chain links TRBV28 to TRBJ2-2; TRBD1 is a possible D gene (6 bases). With 5 bases removed from V and 2 bases from J, the gap between germline ends came to 12 bases. CDR1 is MDHEN, CDR2 SYDVKM, per germline. The CDR3 runs to 15 residues. The CDR3 is CASSRARGNTGELFF. The CDR3 region has the DNA TGTGCCAGCAGTCGGGCCAGGGGAAACACCGGGGAGCTGTTTTTT.

The chain uses TRBV4-3 and TRBJ2-5; TRBD2 agrees at 11 bases. The last part of the DNA fits TRBJ2-7 better; the J call may be wrong. Germline CDR1 LGHNA, CDR2 YSLEER. The CDR3 sequence is 15 residues long. Here the CDR3 DNA reads TGCGCCAGCAGCCAAGGACTAGCGGGGCAGTACGAGCAGTACTTC. Protein: CASSQGLAGQYEQYF.